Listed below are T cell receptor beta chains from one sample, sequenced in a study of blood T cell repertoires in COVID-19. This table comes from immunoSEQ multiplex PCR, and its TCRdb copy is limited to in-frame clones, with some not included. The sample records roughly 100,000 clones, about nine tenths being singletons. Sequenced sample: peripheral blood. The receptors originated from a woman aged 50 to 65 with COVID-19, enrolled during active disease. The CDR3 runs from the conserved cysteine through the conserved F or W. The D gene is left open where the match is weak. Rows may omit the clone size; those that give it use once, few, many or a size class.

CDR3aa: CASSLTLGGNTEAFF
CDR3nt: TGTGCCAGCAGCCTAACGTTAGGGGGAAACACTGAAGCTTTCTTT
len: 15
j_gene: TRBJ1-1
abundance: -
d_gene: -
v_gene: TRBV9

CDR3aa: CATRGTGYNEQFF
CDR3nt: TGTGCCACCAGGGGGACAGGCTACAATGAGCAGTTCTTC
len: 13
j_gene: TRBJ2-1
abundance: -
d_gene: TRBD1
v_gene: TRBV24-1

CDR3aa: CASSFDRGMDGYTF
CDR3nt: TGTGCCAGCAGTTTCGACAGGGGAATGGATGGCTACACCTTC
len: 14
j_gene: TRBJ1-2
abundance: -
d_gene: TRBD1
v_gene: TRBV2

CDR3aa: CATSRDRDRGRETQYF
CDR3nt: TGTGCCACCAGCAGAGATCGGGACAGGGGGCGAGAGACCCAGTACTTC
len: 16
j_gene: TRBJ2-5
abundance: -
d_gene: TRBD1
v_gene: TRBV15

CDR3aa: CASSDRGRRDEQYF
CDR3nt: TGTGCCAGTAGTGACAGGGGGCGAAGGGACGAGCAGTACTTC
len: 14
j_gene: TRBJ2-7
abundance: -
d_gene: TRBD1
v_gene: TRBV19

CDR3aa: CASSVGSSYNSPLHF
CDR3nt: TGTGCCAGCAGCGTTGGGAGCTCCTATAATTCACCCCTCCACTTT
len: 15
j_gene: TRBJ1-6
abundance: -
d_gene: -
v_gene: TRBV9

CDR3aa: CASSPGQGSYNEQFF
CDR3nt: TGCGCCAGCAGCCCGGGACAGGGCTCGTACAATGAGCAGTTCTTC
len: 15
j_gene: TRBJ2-1
abundance: -
d_gene: TRBD1
v_gene: TRBV5-1

CDR3aa: CASSPGLRTDTQYF
CDR3nt: TGTGCCAGCAGCCCGGGACTTCGCACAGATACGCAGTATTTT
len: 14
j_gene: TRBJ2-3
abundance: -
d_gene: -
v_gene: TRBV13

CDR3aa: CASSQRQGVSNTIYF
CDR3nt: TGTGCCAGCAGCCAAAGACAGGGAGTTTCCAACACCATATATTTT
len: 15
j_gene: TRBJ1-3
abundance: -
d_gene: TRBD1
v_gene: TRBV5-5

CDR3aa: CAWSEGTGFYEQYF
CDR3nt: TGTGCCTGGAGTGAGGGGACAGGGTTCTACGAGCAGTACTTC
len: 14
j_gene: TRBJ2-7
abundance: -
d_gene: TRBD1
v_gene: TRBV30

CDR3aa: CSVKKGGIERDEQFF
CDR3nt: TGCAGCGTCAAGAAAGGGGGCATCGAAAGGGATGAGCAGTTCTTC
len: 15
j_gene: TRBJ2-1
abundance: -
d_gene: TRBD1
v_gene: TRBV29-1

CDR3aa: CASSLGDRDNQPQHF
CDR3nt: TGTGCCAGCAGCTTGGGGGACAGGGATAATCAGCCCCAGCATTTT
len: 15
j_gene: TRBJ1-5
abundance: -
d_gene: TRBD1
v_gene: TRBV5-8

CDR3aa: CASSLTSGAPYEQYF
CDR3nt: TGCGCCAGCAGCCTTACTAGCGGGGCACCATACGAGCAGTACTTC
len: 15
j_gene: TRBJ2-7
abundance: -
d_gene: TRBD2
v_gene: TRBV4-1

CDR3aa: CASSLRLATTQLQYF
CDR3nt: TGCGCCAGCAGCCTCCGACTAGCGACAACCCAATTGCAGTACTTC
len: 15
j_gene: TRBJ2-4
abundance: -
d_gene: TRBD2
v_gene: TRBV4-1

CDR3aa: CASSSMDEGNYGYTF
CDR3nt: TGTGCCAGCAGCTCCATGGATGAGGGTAACTATGGCTACACCTTC
len: 15
j_gene: TRBJ1-2
abundance: once
d_gene: -
v_gene: TRBV5-6

CDR3aa: CASSTPLEGKNIQYF
CDR3nt: TGTGCCAGCAGTACCCCCTTAGAGGGCAAAAACATTCAGTACTTC
len: 15
j_gene: TRBJ2-4
abundance: few
d_gene: -
v_gene: TRBV6-6

CDR3aa: CASSIPGQGAFGYTF
CDR3nt: TGTGCCAGTTCTATTCCGGGACAGGGGGCATTTGGCTACACCTTC
len: 15
j_gene: TRBJ1-2
abundance: -
d_gene: TRBD1
v_gene: TRBV19

CDR3aa: CASSLQGALTAEAFF
CDR3nt: TGTGCCAGCAGCTTACAGGGGGCTTTAACGGCTGAAGCTTTCTTT
len: 15
j_gene: TRBJ1-1
abundance: -
d_gene: TRBD1
v_gene: TRBV7-8

CDR3aa: CASSGLGQGPRQPQHF
CDR3nt: TGTGCCAGCAGTGGGTTAGGACAGGGCCCCCGGCAGCCCCAGCATTTT
len: 16
j_gene: TRBJ1-5
abundance: -
d_gene: TRBD1
v_gene: TRBV6-1

CDR3aa: CASSQDLVAGLAPGELFF
CDR3nt: TGCGCCAGCAGCCAAGATCTGGTCGCGGGACTAGCTCCCGGGGAGCTGTTTTTT
len: 18
j_gene: TRBJ2-2
abundance: few
d_gene: TRBD2
v_gene: TRBV4-1

CDR3aa: CASSFRGPGGYTF
CDR3nt: TGCGCCAGCAGCTTCAGGGGGCCGGGAGGCTACACCTTC
len: 13
j_gene: TRBJ1-2
abundance: once
d_gene: TRBD1
v_gene: TRBV5-1

CDR3aa: CASSRPTPGSPLHF
CDR3nt: TGTGCCAGCAGCCGACCCACGCCGGGTTCACCCCTCCACTTT
len: 14
j_gene: TRBJ1-6
abundance: -
d_gene: -
v_gene: TRBV28

CDR3aa: CATKPGLVDTQYF
CDR3nt: TGTGCCACCAAACCAGGGCTGGTAGATACGCAGTATTTT
len: 13
j_gene: TRBJ2-3
abundance: -
d_gene: -
v_gene: TRBV19

CDR3aa: CASSERLRNTQYF
CDR3nt: TGTGCCAGCAGTGAACGGTTACGCAATACGCAGTATTTT
len: 13
j_gene: TRBJ2-3
abundance: -
d_gene: -
v_gene: TRBV2

CDR3aa: CASSLYRDWGTQYF
CDR3nt: TGTGCCAGCAGCCTCTACAGGGATTGGGGTACGCAGTATTTT
len: 14
j_gene: TRBJ2-3
abundance: -
d_gene: -
v_gene: TRBV11-2

CDR3aa: CASSWDPLQGRETQYF
CDR3nt: TGCGCCAGCAGCTGGGACCCATTACAGGGGCGGGAGACCCAGTACTTC
len: 16
j_gene: TRBJ2-5
abundance: -
d_gene: TRBD1
v_gene: TRBV5-1

CDR3aa: CASRGGQGAYGYTF
CDR3nt: TGTGCCAGCAGGGGCGGACAGGGGGCCTATGGCTACACCTTC
len: 14
j_gene: TRBJ1-2
abundance: -
d_gene: TRBD1
v_gene: TRBV2

CDR3aa: CATSIGGGTEAFF
CDR3nt: TGTGCCACCAGCATAGGGGGCGGCACTGAAGCTTTCTTT
len: 13
j_gene: TRBJ1-1
abundance: -
d_gene: TRBD1
v_gene: TRBV15

CDR3aa: CASSQETGSRTF
CDR3nt: TGCGCCAGCAGCCAGGAGACAGGGAGTAGGACCTTC
len: 12
j_gene: TRBJ1-2
abundance: once
d_gene: TRBD1
v_gene: TRBV4-3

CDR3aa: CASSPSYSNQPQHF
CDR3nt: TGTGCCAGCAGCCCCTCCTATAGCAATCAGCCCCAGCATTTT
len: 14
j_gene: TRBJ1-5
abundance: -
d_gene: -
v_gene: TRBV2

CDR3aa: CATSGQGGYGYTF
CDR3nt: TGTGCCACCAGTGGTCAGGGGGGCTATGGCTACACCTTC
len: 13
j_gene: TRBJ1-2
abundance: -
d_gene: TRBD1
v_gene: TRBV24-1

CDR3aa: CASSLDVGMNTEAFF
CDR3nt: TGCGCCAGCAGCCTCGACGTGGGCATGAACACTGAAGCTTTCTTT
len: 15
j_gene: TRBJ1-1
abundance: -
d_gene: -
v_gene: TRBV5-1

CDR3aa: CASSSPGTNLGAFF
CDR3nt: TGTGCCAGCAGCTCGCCGGGTACGAATTTGGGAGCTTTCTTT
len: 14
j_gene: TRBJ1-1
abundance: once
d_gene: -
v_gene: TRBV5-4

CDR3aa: CASSSQDTQETQYF
CDR3nt: TGTGCCAGCAGTTCGCAGGACACCCAAGAGACCCAGTACTTC
len: 14
j_gene: TRBJ2-5
abundance: -
d_gene: -
v_gene: TRBV6-5

CDR3aa: CASSPSRSSYNEQFF
CDR3nt: TGTGCCAGCTCCCCCAGTAGGAGCTCCTACAATGAGCAGTTCTTC
len: 15
j_gene: TRBJ2-1
abundance: -
d_gene: -
v_gene: TRBV18

CDR3aa: CASSFGSGTQYF
CDR3nt: TGTGCCAGCAGCTTTGGGAGTGGCACGCAGTATTTT
len: 12
j_gene: TRBJ2-3
abundance: -
d_gene: -
v_gene: TRBV5-5

CDR3aa: CASSPGTGTYNEQFF
CDR3nt: TGCGCCAGCAGCCCGGGGACAGGGACATACAATGAGCAGTTCTTC
len: 15
j_gene: TRBJ2-1
abundance: -
d_gene: TRBD1
v_gene: TRBV5-1

CDR3aa: CASSDGLWGRGTQYF
CDR3nt: TGTGCCAGCAGTGATGGACTCTGGGGGAGGGGGACCCAGTACTTC
len: 15
j_gene: TRBJ2-5
abundance: -
d_gene: TRBD2
v_gene: TRBV6-1

CDR3aa: CASSPLGATDTQYF
CDR3nt: TGCGCCAGCAGTCCGTTGGGGGCCACAGATACGCAGTATTTT
len: 14
j_gene: TRBJ2-3
abundance: -
d_gene: -
v_gene: TRBV5-1

CDR3aa: CAWRSHSGASNYGYTF
CDR3nt: TGTGCCTGGAGATCTCACTCTGGGGCATCTAACTATGGCTACACCTTC
len: 16
j_gene: TRBJ1-2
abundance: -
d_gene: -
v_gene: TRBV30

CDR3aa: CASTVRLNNQPQHF
CDR3nt: TGTGCCAGTACCGTTAGACTAAACAATCAGCCCCAGCATTTT
len: 14
j_gene: TRBJ1-5
abundance: -
d_gene: -
v_gene: TRBV19

CDR3aa: CASSFGTGVGNQPQHF
CDR3nt: TGTGCCAGCAGCTTCGGGACAGGCGTGGGCAATCAGCCCCAGCATTTT
len: 16
j_gene: TRBJ1-5
abundance: -
d_gene: TRBD1
v_gene: TRBV5-5

CDR3aa: CASSPSWGGRGTGELFF
CDR3nt: TGTGCCAGCAGCCCTTCCTGGGGGGGCCGTGGTACCGGGGAGCTGTTTTTT
len: 17
j_gene: TRBJ2-2
abundance: -
d_gene: -
v_gene: TRBV27

CDR3aa: CASSRAGDTDTQYF
CDR3nt: TGTGCCAGCAGTCGGGCGGGAGACACAGATACGCAGTATTTT
len: 14
j_gene: TRBJ2-3
abundance: -
d_gene: TRBD2
v_gene: TRBV11-3

CDR3aa: CASKPSGNTIYF
CDR3nt: TGTGCCAGCAAGCCATCTGGAAACACCATATATTTT
len: 12
j_gene: TRBJ1-3
abundance: -
d_gene: -
v_gene: TRBV12-3/TRBV12-4

CDR3aa: CASSSGGLRQPQHF
CDR3nt: TGTGCCAGCAGCTCAGGGGGGTTACGTCAGCCCCAGCATTTT
len: 14
j_gene: TRBJ1-5
abundance: -
d_gene: TRBD1
v_gene: TRBV7-2

CDR3aa: CASSLSHNSNQPQHF
CDR3nt: TGTGCCAGCAGCTTATCGCACAATAGCAATCAGCCCCAGCATTTT
len: 15
j_gene: TRBJ1-5
abundance: -
d_gene: -
v_gene: TRBV7-8

CDR3aa: CASSLWTGGDEYGYTF
CDR3nt: TGCGCCAGCAGCCTGTGGACAGGGGGCGATGAATATGGCTACACCTTC
len: 16
j_gene: TRBJ1-2
abundance: -
d_gene: TRBD1
v_gene: TRBV5-1

CDR3aa: CASHGGFRSPLHF
CDR3nt: TGTGCCAGCCACGGGGGATTTCGGTCACCCCTCCACTTT
len: 13
j_gene: TRBJ1-6
abundance: once
d_gene: -
v_gene: TRBV18

CDR3aa: CASSQQGREQYF
CDR3nt: TGTGCCAGCAGTCAACAGGGGCGGGAGCAGTACTTC
len: 12
j_gene: TRBJ2-7
abundance: -
d_gene: TRBD1
v_gene: TRBV12-3/TRBV12-4

CDR3aa: CASSTGTATNEKLFF
CDR3nt: TGTGCCAGCAGCACGGGGACAGCAACTAATGAAAAACTGTTTTTT
len: 15
j_gene: TRBJ1-4
abundance: -
d_gene: TRBD1
v_gene: TRBV5-8

CDR3aa: CASKTGHSSYNEQFF
CDR3nt: TGTGCCAGTAAGACAGGCCATAGCTCCTACAATGAGCAGTTCTTC
len: 15
j_gene: TRBJ2-1
abundance: -
d_gene: -
v_gene: TRBV19

CDR3aa: CASSTGQPSNEQFF
CDR3nt: TGTGCCAGCAGCACCGGACAGCCATCCAATGAGCAGTTCTTC
len: 14
j_gene: TRBJ2-1
abundance: -
d_gene: -
v_gene: TRBV11-3